This TCR beta chain was captured by sequencing in a study of early T cells in non-severe SARS-CoV-2 infection. At the level of the study: Sequencing targeted bulk RNA from unsorted whole blood, leaving chains unpaired.

V lost 6 bases to trimming and J lost 5 bases; unmatched junction nucleotides: 6. This CDR3 region has 13 residues. The V gene's germline CDR1 is LNHNV and CDR2 YYDKDF (reference sequence). This clonotype has ten or more counts. Antigen: not known. Notes on the study in general: VDJdb-based annotation leaned toward anti-spike CD8 responses and missed private and CD4 specificities.

cDNA molecules, individually, were tagged with unique molecular identifiers. MiXCR, run by TCRdb on the 5' RACE reads, gives a single entry per CDR3 protein. This sample has about 110,000 distinct CDR3 sequences, with around 10% found just once. The sequence came from an adult who was a healthcare worker with PCR-confirmed SARS-CoV-2 infection or an uninfected control (not recorded which). The source material was whole blood. The rearrangement joins TRBV15 to TRBJ1-1; 7 nucleotides agree with TRBD1. The DNA for the CDR3 is TGTGCCACCAGTACGACAGGGAGGACTGAAGCTTTCTTT. Its translation: CATSTTGRTEAFF. Together with reference TRBV15 and TRBJ1-1, the CDR3 gives the full variable domain: DAMVIQNPRYQVTQFGKPVTLSCSQTLNHNVMYWYQQKSSQAPKLLFHYYDKDFNNEADTPDNFQSRRPNTSFCFLDIRSPGLGDTAMYLCATSTTGRTEAFFGQGTRLTVV.